This entry is about one T cell receptor (beta chain). Its target is not known. The V gene lost 0 bases and the J gene lost 0 bases, with 6 bases spanning the gap. Germline loops: CDR1 MGHRA, CDR2 YSYEKL. The CDR3 covers 16 residues. This sample is drawn from a study of cytomegalovirus exposure and HLA in healthy donors. Regarding the study as a whole: Most TCRs appeared rarely, but some public TCRs recurred in many donors. As a later analysis showed, a missense DCLRE1C variant was linked to trimming of TCR beta V- and J-genes. Earlier analysis yielded a pattern in which most TCR beta V segments were productive about 90% or about 30% of the time.

Both 60 Vbeta primers and 13 Jbeta primers went into the PCR. Here immunoSEQ multiplex PCR was the method, and the copy in TCRdb shows in-frame clones only, minus some. This sample has roughly 110,000 clones, with approximately 71% found just once. The gene calls are TRBV4-1 and TRBJ2-6; D is undetermined. This TCR derives from a man aged 35 to 55 in good health and CMV-seronegative. The specimen was PBMCs. In DNA, the CDR3 is TGCGCCAGCAGCCAAGATTGGAGCTCTGGGGCCAACGTCCTGACTTTC. This sequence encodes CASSQDWSSGANVLTF.